These 29 T cell receptor beta chains share one sample of origin, sequenced in a study of beta chain features in type 1 diabetes. Every bit of the isolated RNA underwent reverse transcription, so sequencing read expressed TCRB transcripts. TCRdb keeps only in-frame clones here, not all; method: immunoSEQ multiplex PCR. The sample contains about 330,000 clones, 11% of which appear only once. Sequencing was carried out using naive CD4+ T cells from blood. The source is a young woman in good health.

The chain joins TRBV5-1 to TRBJ2-3; a possible D gene is TRBD1 (7 bases). Germline V gene sequence: CDR1 SGHRS, CDR2 YFSETQ. V dropped 1 base and J dropped 2 bases, with 14 bases sitting between them. The CDR3 is 16 amino acids. The CDR3 nucleotides are TGCGCCAGCAGCTTGACGCAGGGGGGCTCCACAGATACGCAGTATTTT. Residues: CASSLTQGGSTDTQYF.

The chain joins TRBV7-8 to TRBJ2-2; D is possibly TRBD1 (5 bases). From germline, CDR1 is SGHVS and CDR2 FQNEAQ. V lost 1 base to trimming and J lost 9 bases, with 12 bases between them. CDR3 length: 14 residues. CDR3 residues: CASSLEGAGRELFF. Here the CDR3 DNA reads TGTGCCAGCAGCTTAGAAGGGGCCGGAAGGGAGCTGTTTTTT.

This clone showed up just a few times. The chain carries TRBV10-3 and TRBJ2-7; TRBD2 aligns across 8 bases. Germline V gene data show CDR1 as ENHRY and CDR2 as SYGVKD. The trim removed 9 bases at V and 2 bases at J, leaving 6 bases unmatched. CDR3 length: 13 residues. The DNA for the CDR3 is TGTGCCATTGCTAGCGGGTTAACCTACGAGCAGTACTTC. The encoded protein is CAIASGLTYEQYF.

This clone was seen only a few times. This chain links TRBV28 with TRBJ2-7; tentatively, D is TRBD1 (5 bases). Germline lookup yields CDR1 MDHEN and CDR2 SYDVKM. The CDR3 is 15 residues long. The V and J ends lost 2 bases and 2 bases respectively, with 13 bases between them. The CDR3 loop is CASSLGARVPYEQYF. The CDR3 bases are TGTGCCAGCAGTTTAGGGGCCAGGGTCCCCTACGAGCAGTACTTC.

This chain uses TRBV11-2 with TRBJ2-5, with TRBD1 matching over 8 bases. CDR3 length equals 14 residues. Trimming cost V 0 bases and J 6 bases; bases outside gene matches: 3. Germline assignment: CDR1 SGHAT and CDR2 FQNNGV. This CDR3 is CASSLESGGKTQYF. The CDR3 DNA reads as TGTGCCAGCAGCTTAGAGTCAGGGGGCAAGACCCAGTACTTC.

This clone appeared a few times. The chain carries TRBV15 and TRBJ2-1; the match to TRBD2 covers 9 bases. V lost 1 base, J lost 7 bases, and 8 bases stayed unmatched. The germline CDR1 and CDR2 sequences are LNHNV and YYDKDF (reference sequence). This CDR3 is 16 amino acids long. The CDR3, as DNA: TGTGCCACCAGCAGAGCCGATAGCGGGAGAGGTAATGAGCAGTTCTTC. Translating it yields CATSRADSGRGNEQFF.

DNA for the CDR3: TGCGCCAGCAGCCAAGTCAGGGGAACCGGGGCCAACGTCCTGACTTTC. Translating gives CASSQVRGTGANVLTF. V is TRBV4-3 and J is TRBJ2-6; tentatively, D is TRBD1 (6 bases). Between the trimmed V and J ends, which lost 1 base and 4 bases, there was a span of 11 bases. This CDR3 has 16 amino acids. The germline V gene has CDR1 LGHNA and CDR2 YSLEER.

This clone was recorded a few times. The V call is TRBV6-5, the J call TRBJ2-5; D is undetermined. CDR1 and CDR2 (germline): MNHEY, SVGAGI. The germline V and J ends were trimmed by 6 bases and 3 bases, with 14 bases remaining between them. The CDR3 loop spans 14 amino acids. CDR3 nucleotide sequence: TGTGCCAGCAGGCATACCGGGTCAGAAGAGACCCAGTACTTC. It yields the protein CASRHTGSEETQYF.

This clone was recorded a few times. Here the CDR3 reads CASRLAGAYNEQFF. CDR3 nucleotides: TGTGCCAGCAGACTAGCGGGTGCCTACAATGAGCAGTTCTTC. The genes are TRBV2 and TRBJ2-1, with TRBD2 identical over 9 bases. CDR3 length equals 14 residues. Germline CDR1 is SNHLY and CDR2 is FYNNEI. V was clipped by 6 bases and J by 2 bases; unmatched bases: 2.

This clone was found a few times. The chain is built from TRBV5-1 and TRBJ2-7; TRBD2 agrees at 9 bases. The CDR3 has 15 amino acids. Unmatched junction bases numbered 3, after V lost 2 bases and J lost 0 bases. The V gene's germline CDR1 is SGHRS and CDR2 YFSETQ. CDR3 DNA sequence: TGCGCCAGCAGCTTCGTAGCGGGAGACTCCTACGAGCAGTACTTC. Residues: CASSFVAGDSYEQYF.

In this sample, this clone turned up a few times. V is TRBV2 and J is TRBJ1-5, with 9 positions matching TRBD1. The germline CDR1 and CDR2 sequences are SNHLY and FYNNEI. The CDR3 loop spans 14 amino acids. Unmatched junction bases numbered 5, after V lost 6 bases and J lost 5 bases. CDR3 sequence reads: CASRGQGGDQPQHF. In DNA, the CDR3 is TGTGCCAGCAGGGGACAGGGCGGGGATCAGCCCCAGCATTTT.

The rearrangement links TRBV27 to TRBJ2-1; D gene unclear. Trimming cost V 7 bases and J 5 bases, with 15 bases left between them. The CDR3 extends over 14 amino acids. CDR1 MNHEY and CDR2 SMNVEV come from the germline V gene (reference sequence). Here the CDR3 reads CASNSFLNDNEQFF. The CDR3 coding sequence is TGTGCCAGCAACAGTTTCCTCAACGACAATGAGCAGTTCTTC.

This clone was picked up a small number of times. The chain is built from TRBV25-1 and TRBJ1-2, with 10 nucleotides matching TRBD1. There are 16 residues in the CDR3. After removal of 5 bases from V and 4 bases from J, the junction contained 10 bases not matched to a gene. The germline CDR1 and CDR2 sequences are MGHDK and SYGVNS. CDR3 residues: CASSQLGTGVTYGYTF. The CDR3 DNA reads TGTGCCAGCAGTCAACTCGGGACAGGGGTCACCTATGGCTACACCTTC.

This clone has more than one count but fewer than ten. The V call is TRBV5-1, the J call TRBJ2-2; 7 nucleotides align to TRBD2. J was trimmed by 0 bases and V by 0 bases; bases with no gene match: 2. The germline CDR1 and CDR2 sequences are SGHRS and YFSETQ. This CDR3 is 16 amino acids long. The CDR3 sequence: CASSLVAGANTGELFF. The CDR3 region has the DNA TGCGCCAGCAGCTTGGTAGCGGGCGCGAACACCGGGGAGCTGTTTTTT.

This rearrangement joins TRBV19 to TRBJ2-3, with D tentatively TRBD2 (6 bases). The CDR3 has 14 residues. Germline loops: CDR1 LNHDA, CDR2 SQIVND (reference sequence). The ends were cut back, 3 bases at V and 4 bases at J, with 11 bases in the middle. The CDR3 nucleotides read TGTGCCAGTAGTATTGCGGGATCCCCAGATACGCAGTATTTT. This gives the protein CASSIAGSPDTQYF.

This clone appeared a few times. The rearrangement joins TRBV2 to TRBJ2-3; tentative D call: TRBD2 (6 bases). The CDR3 is 14 amino acids. Germline assignment: CDR1 SNHLY and CDR2 FYNNEI. Trimming pared 6 bases from V and 2 bases from J, leaving 12 bases between. The CDR3 sequence is CASRHRGNTDTQYF. The DNA of the CDR3 is TGTGCCAGCAGGCATCGGGGGAACACAGATACGCAGTATTTT.

The J gene is TRBJ2-1, the V gene TRBV6-5, with D tentatively TRBD2 (6 bases). The CDR3 spans 15 residues. CDR1 is MNHEY and CDR2 is SVGAGI in the germline V gene. The V gene lost 3 bases and the J gene lost 5 bases, with 14 bases spanning the gap. The CDR3 bases are TGTGCCAGCAGTTATACGCTCGGAGGGGACAATGAGCAGTTCTTC. As protein: CASSYTLGGDNEQFF.

The chain couples TRBV4-2 to TRBJ2-2; the match to TRBD2 covers 9 bases. The CDR3 length is 18 residues. V trimming: 0 bases; J trimming: 7 bases; junction bases outside the gene matches: 12. Germline V gives CDR1 LGHNA, CDR2 YNFKEQ. The CDR3 DNA reads as TGTGCCAGCAGCCAAGATTATCCGCGGGAGGGCCCTAACGGGGAGCTGTTTTTT. Amino acids: CASSQDYPREGPNGELFF.

This clone showed up just a few times. The V and J genes are TRBV7-2 and TRBJ2-1; 9 bases line up with TRBD2. J gave up 8 bases and V 0 bases, and 8 bases lay outside the gene matches. Germline CDR1 SGHTA, CDR2 FQGNSA. The CDR3 is made up of 16 amino acids. Here the CDR3 DNA reads TGTGCCAGCAGCTTAGCTGGGACTAGCTCCTTGTATGAGCAGTTCTTC. Its translation is CASSLAGTSSLYEQFF.

This clone was counted only a few times. The chain uses TRBV7-9 and TRBJ2-3; TRBD2 aligns across 7 bases. V shed 2 bases and J 4 bases; nucleotides not matched to a gene: 6. Germline CDR1 SEHNR, CDR2 FQNEAQ (reference sequence). The CDR3 runs to 15 residues. The CDR3 nucleotides read TGTGCCAGCAGCTTAAGCGGCGGGAGCCCAGATACGCAGTATTTT. Translated, it gives CASSLSGGSPDTQYF.

The chain's CDR3 is CASSPGDRTHYGYTF. The CDR3 DNA follows: TGTGCCAGCTCACCTGGGGACAGAACCCATTATGGCTACACCTTC. The chain employs TRBV18 and TRBJ1-2; 7 nucleotides match TRBD1. The V and J ends lost 3 bases and 5 bases, in that order; junction bases with no gene match: 9. Germline CDR1 and CDR2: KGHSH and LQKENI. CDR3 length: 15 amino acids. Looking up the rest from reference TRBV18 and TRBJ1-2 gives the full variable domain: NAGVMQNPRHLVRRRGQEARLRCSPMKGHSHVYWYRQLPEEGLKFMVYLQKENIIDESGMPKERFSAEFPKEGPSILRIQQVVRGDSAAYFCASSPGDRTHYGYTFGSGTRLTVV.

This clone has more than one count but fewer than ten. V gene TRBV7-6 combines with J gene TRBJ1-4, with 9 positions matching TRBD1. Unmatched junction bases numbered 2, after V lost 2 bases and J lost 4 bases. The CDR3 has 15 amino acids. The germline V gene has CDR1 SGHVS and CDR2 FNYEAQ. Here the CDR3 DNA reads TGTGCCAGCAGCTTACTGGGACAGGGTAATGAAAAACTGTTTTTT. Its translation: CASSLLGQGNEKLFF.

The CDR3 protein is CASSPQVHYGYTF. The CDR3 region has the DNA TGTGCCAGCAGTCCCCAGGTTCACTATGGCTACACCTTC. The chain recombines TRBV27 with TRBJ1-2; D remains unclear. Germline V gene sequence: CDR1 MNHEY, CDR2 SMNVEV (reference sequence). The ends were cut back, 5 bases at V and 3 bases at J, with 10 bases in the middle. This CDR3 has 13 amino acids.

The chain is built from TRBV7-2 and TRBJ1-5; no definite D call. Trimming cost V 1 base and J 4 bases, with 14 bases left between them. Germline loops: CDR1 SGHTA, CDR2 FQGNSA. The CDR3 is 16 residues long. CDR3 in amino acids: CASSLEAGRSNQPQHF. CDR3 nucleotide sequence: TGTGCCAGCAGCTTAGAGGCGGGCAGATCAAATCAGCCCCAGCATTTT.

This clone was counted a few times. V and J are TRBV9 and TRBJ2-5; 10 nucleotides match TRBD2. Germline V gene sequence: CDR1 SGDLS, CDR2 YYNGEE. This CDR3 spans 16 amino acids. V was clipped by 0 bases and J by 4 bases; unmatched bases: 6. The CDR3 DNA follows: TGTGCCAGCAGCGTAGCTAGCGGGAGCTATCTAGAGACCCAGTACTTC. It is translated as CASSVASGSYLETQYF.

The sample holds a few counts of this clone. The DNA for the CDR3 is TGTGCCAGCAGCGTAGGTTCGAAAACGGGAGTTCGCAATGAGCAGTTCTTC. Protein product: CASSVGSKTGVRNEQFF. The V and J genes are TRBV9 and TRBJ2-1; possible D gene TRBD2, 6 bases. Germline V gives CDR1 SGDLS, CDR2 YYNGEE. Trimming stripped 0 bases from V and 6 bases from J, with 19 bases between. CDR3 length: 17 residues.

The rearrangement joins TRBV29-1 to TRBJ1-2; no clear D. Germline CDR1 reads SQVTM; CDR2 reads ANQGSEA. Trimming took 1 base from V and 2 from J, leaving 8 bases between them. CDR3 length: 13 amino acids. As DNA, the CDR3 is TGCAGCGTTGAAGGACGCAGGAACTATGGCTACACCTTC. This translates into CSVEGRRNYGYTF.

The rearrangement joins TRBV5-1 to TRBJ2-4, with 9 bases matching TRBD1. Germline V CDR1 and CDR2: SGHRS, YFSETQ. This CDR3 is 15 amino acids long. The trim removed 2 bases at V and 8 bases at J, leaving 8 bases unmatched. CDR3: CASSLQGARMDIQYF. CDR3 coding DNA: TGCGCCAGCAGCTTACAGGGGGCGCGAATGGACATTCAGTACTTC.

This clone was picked up a small number of times. This chain links TRBV14 with TRBJ2-7; weak D call: TRBD2 (5 bases). This CDR3 has 17 residues. Trimming took off 4 bases at V and 3 bases at J, with 22 bases between the two ends. Germline CDR1 and CDR2: SGHDN and FVKESK. The CDR3 protein is CASSLRGRESKGYEQYF. The CDR3 DNA reads as TGTGCCAGCAGCCTCCGAGGAAGGGAGAGTAAGGGCTACGAGCAGTACTTC.